This TCR beta chain was obtained from a study of identical twins. The CDR3 consists of 16 residues. Germline CDR1 and CDR2: MGHRA and YSYEKL. The germline V and J ends were trimmed by 4 bases and 0 bases, with 15 bases remaining between them. TCRdb reprocessed the 5' RACE reads with MiXCR, giving one entry per CDR3 protein. The data contain 400,000 or so distinct CDR3 sequences, roughly 10% of them seen just once; the ten biggest clones take up under 10%. Study findings and constraints: Models underpredicted monozygotic twin sharing of out-of-frame TCR alpha. Among out-of-frame alpha sequences shared by twins, low generation probability occurred in excess.

The donors were all healthy and Caucasian. With regard to this clonotype: Its antigen is not known.

What was sequenced was naive T cells sorted from blood. The source of this sequence is a woman aged 50 to 60 in good health. The chain combines TRBV4-1 with TRBJ1-1, with D unresolved. The CDR3 loop is CASSRRGASVNTEAFF. DNA of the CDR3: TGCGCCAGCAGCCGTCGGGGTGCAAGCGTGAACACTGAAGCTTTCTTT.